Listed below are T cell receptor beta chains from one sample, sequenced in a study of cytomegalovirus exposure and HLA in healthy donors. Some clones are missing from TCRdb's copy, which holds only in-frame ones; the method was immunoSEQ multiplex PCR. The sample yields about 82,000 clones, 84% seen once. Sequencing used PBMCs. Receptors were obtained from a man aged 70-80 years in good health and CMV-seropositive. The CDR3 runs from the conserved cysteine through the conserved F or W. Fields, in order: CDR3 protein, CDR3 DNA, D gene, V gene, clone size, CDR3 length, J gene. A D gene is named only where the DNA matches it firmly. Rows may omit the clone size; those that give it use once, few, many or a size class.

CASSVASGGGNEQFF TGTGCCAGCAGCGTGGCTAGCGGGGGGGGCAATGAGCAGTTCTTC TRBD2 TRBV7-2 few 15 TRBJ2-1
CASSVQNYGYTF TGTGCCAGCAGTGTACAGAACTATGGCTACACCTTC NA TRBV2 NA 12 TRBJ1-2
CASSLVPSGIYEQFF TGCGCCAGCAGCTTGGTTCCTAGCGGGATCTATGAGCAGTTCTTC TRBD2 TRBV5-1 NA 15 TRBJ2-1
CASSQGVQGKLFF TGCGCCAGCAGCCAAGGGGTTCAGGGGAAACTGTTTTTT NA TRBV4-3 few 13 TRBJ1-4
CASSGQGSREQYF TGTGCCAGCAGTGGACAGGGGTCGCGGGAGCAGTACTTC TRBD1 TRBV28 once 13 TRBJ2-7
CASSSLYAEQFF TGCGCCAGCAGTTCGCTCTATGCTGAGCAGTTCTTC NA TRBV10-2 NA 12 TRBJ2-1
CASSPSRGVQGEAFF TGTGCCAGCAGTCCTAGCAGGGGGGTCCAAGGGGAAGCTTTCTTT TRBD1 TRBV6-5 NA 15 TRBJ1-1
CASRGQGYSYEQYF TGTGCCAGCAGGGGACAGGGATACTCCTACGAGCAGTACTTC TRBD1 TRBV28 NA 14 TRBJ2-7
CASSPGQGIEKLFF TGTGCCAGCTCACCCGGACAGGGGATCGAAAAACTGTTTTTT TRBD1 TRBV18 NA 14 TRBJ1-4
CATYGTGALRGQYF TGTGCCACCTACGGGACAGGGGCTTTACGAGGGCAGTACTTC TRBD1 TRBV28 few 14 TRBJ2-7
CASSFISGELFF TGTGCCAGCAGCTTTATATCCGGGGAGCTGTTTTTT NA TRBV7-3 NA 12 TRBJ2-2
CASSWGGRTGATYEQYF TGTGCCAGCAGCTGGGGGGGGAGGACAGGGGCCACCTACGAGCAGTACTTC TRBD1 TRBV7-9 NA 17 TRBJ2-7
CASSFGTSFSSYNEQFF TGTGCCAGCAGCTTTGGGACTAGCTTTAGCTCCTACAATGAGCAGTTCTTC TRBD2 TRBV5-4 NA 17 TRBJ2-1
CASSKLAESTDTQYF TGTGCCAGTAGTAAACTAGCGGAGAGCACAGATACGCAGTATTTT TRBD2 TRBV19 NA 15 TRBJ2-3
CASSSASYEQYF TGTGCCAGCAGCAGCGCCTCCTACGAGCAGTACTTC NA TRBV25-1 medium-sized 12 TRBJ2-7
CASSLARADRDTQYF TGTGCCAGCAGTCTAGCGAGAGCCGATCGTGATACGCAGTATTTT NA TRBV7-9 NA 15 TRBJ2-3
CASSLGQGQETQYF TGCGCCAGCAGCTTGGGACAGGGCCAAGAGACCCAGTACTTC TRBD1 TRBV5-1 once 14 TRBJ2-5
CASSRGNGGVNTEAFF TGCGCCAGCAGCCGAGGAAATGGTGGTGTGAACACTGAAGCTTTCTTT NA TRBV4-3 few 16 TRBJ1-1
CASSQGENTEAFF TGTGCCAGCTCACAGGGGGAGAACACCGAAGCTTTCTTT NA TRBV18 NA 13 TRBJ1-1
CASSLVRGRGDYGYTF TGTGCCAGCAGTTTAGTTCGGGGCAGGGGGGACTATGGCTACACCTTC TRBD1 TRBV28 NA 16 TRBJ1-2
CSVGIGGQNYGYTF TGCAGCGTTGGTATAGGGGGCCAAAACTATGGCTACACCTTC TRBD1 TRBV29-1 NA 14 TRBJ1-2
CASSSPGQGAYEQYF TGTGCCAGCAGTTCCCCCGGACAGGGGGCCTACGAGCAGTACTTC TRBD1 TRBV28 NA 15 TRBJ2-7
CASSLSPYEQYF TGTGCCAGCTCACTATCTCCCTACGAGCAGTACTTC NA TRBV18 NA 12 TRBJ2-7
CASSLNSEAFF TGTGCCAGCAGTTTAAACAGTGAAGCTTTCTTT NA TRBV28 NA 11 TRBJ1-1
CASSYRATGVTGELFF TGTGCCAGCAGCTACAGGGCCACAGGCGTGACCGGGGAGCTGTTTTTT NA TRBV7-8 NA 16 TRBJ2-2
CASSLEVGGGAGELFF TGTGCCAGCAGCTTAGAGGTTGGCGGGGGGGCCGGGGAGCTGTTTTTT TRBD2 TRBV7-2 few 16 TRBJ2-2
CASSLNAGAGETQYF TGTGCCAGCAGCTTAAATGCGGGGGCCGGGGAGACCCAGTACTTC NA TRBV7-9 NA 15 TRBJ2-5
CASSKQDTGELFF TGTGCCAGCAGCAAACAGGACACCGGGGAGCTGTTTTTT NA TRBV13 NA 13 TRBJ2-2